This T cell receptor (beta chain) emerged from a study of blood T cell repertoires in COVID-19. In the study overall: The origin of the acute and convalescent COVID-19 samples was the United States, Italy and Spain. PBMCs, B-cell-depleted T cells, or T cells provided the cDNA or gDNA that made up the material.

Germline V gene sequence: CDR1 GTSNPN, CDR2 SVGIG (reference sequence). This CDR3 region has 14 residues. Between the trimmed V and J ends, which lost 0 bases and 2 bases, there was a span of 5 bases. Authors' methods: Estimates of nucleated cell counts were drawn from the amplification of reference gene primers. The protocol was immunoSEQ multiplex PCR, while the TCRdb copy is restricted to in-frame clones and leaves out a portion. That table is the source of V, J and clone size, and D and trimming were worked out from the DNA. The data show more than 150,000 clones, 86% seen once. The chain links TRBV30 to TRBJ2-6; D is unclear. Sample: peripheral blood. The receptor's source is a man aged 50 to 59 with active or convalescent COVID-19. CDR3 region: CAWSVSAGANVLTF. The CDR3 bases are TGTGCCTGGAGTGTCTCTGCTGGGGCCAACGTCCTGACTTTC.